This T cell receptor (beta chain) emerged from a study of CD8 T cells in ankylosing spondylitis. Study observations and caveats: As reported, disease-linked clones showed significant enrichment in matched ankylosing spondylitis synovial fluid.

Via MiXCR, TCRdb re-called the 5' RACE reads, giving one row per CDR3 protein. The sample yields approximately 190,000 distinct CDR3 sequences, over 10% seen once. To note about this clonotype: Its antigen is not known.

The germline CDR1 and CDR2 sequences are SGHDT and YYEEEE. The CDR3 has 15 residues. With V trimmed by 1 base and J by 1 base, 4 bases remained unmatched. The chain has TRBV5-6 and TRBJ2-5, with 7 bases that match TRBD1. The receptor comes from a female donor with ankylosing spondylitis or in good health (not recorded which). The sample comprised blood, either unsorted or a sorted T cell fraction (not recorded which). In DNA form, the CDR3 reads TGTGCCAGCAGCTTGAAACAGGGGCCCCAAGAGACCCAGTACTTC. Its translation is CASSLKQGPQETQYF.